This TCR beta chain emerged from a study of T cells after yellow fever vaccination. About the study: When fractions had low cell numbers, they were prepared with SMART-Seq v4 Ultra Low Input. General study points: Repertoires sorted by FACS could include abundant clonotypes that are contaminants from the bulk population.

One entry per CDR3 protein results from TCRdb running MiXCR on the 5' RACE reads. The repertoire holds about 580,000 distinct CDR3 sequences, less than 20% seen once, with roughly 17% in the top ten. Germline-derived CDR1 and CDR2 are DFQATT and SNEGSKA (reference sequence). The length of the CDR3 is 15 residues. V gave up 4 bases and J gave up 2 bases; unmatched junction bases: 6. A word on this clonotype: Its target is unknown.

This TCR came from a man aged 18 to 30 who received the YFV17D yellow fever vaccine. The V gene is TRBV20-1, the J gene TRBJ2-5; 11 bases agree with TRBD2. The specimen was PBMCs, collected 5 to 6 days after the first yellow fever vaccination. The CDR3 spells CSATGGTSGQETQYF. DNA for the CDR3: TGCAGTGCTACCGGGGGGACTAGCGGACAAGAGACCCAGTACTTC.